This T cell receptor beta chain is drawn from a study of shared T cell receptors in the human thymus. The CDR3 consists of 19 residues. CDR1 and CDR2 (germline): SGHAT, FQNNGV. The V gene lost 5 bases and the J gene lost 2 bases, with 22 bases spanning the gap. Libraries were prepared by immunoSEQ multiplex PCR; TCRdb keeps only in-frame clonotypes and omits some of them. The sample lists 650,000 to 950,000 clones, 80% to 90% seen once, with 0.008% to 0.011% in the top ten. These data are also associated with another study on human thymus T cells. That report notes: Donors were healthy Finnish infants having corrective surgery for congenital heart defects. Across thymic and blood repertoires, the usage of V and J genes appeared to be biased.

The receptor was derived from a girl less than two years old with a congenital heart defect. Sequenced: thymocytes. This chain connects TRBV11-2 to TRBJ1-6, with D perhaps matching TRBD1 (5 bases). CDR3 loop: CASSPRGRGSSTYNSPLHF. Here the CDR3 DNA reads TGTGCCAGCAGCCCCCGGGGGAGGGGATCTAGCACCTATAATTCACCCCTCCACTTT.